The 22 T cell receptor beta chains presented below share a single source sample, sequenced in a study of cytomegalovirus exposure and HLA in healthy donors. The study ran its PCR with 60 Vbeta and 13 Jbeta primers. Measured with immunoSEQ multiplex PCR; TCRdb has only the in-frame clones, and not every one. This table has around 150,000 clones, about 9.1% appearing once. Sequenced material: PBMCs. The source is a woman between 40 and 50 years old in good health and CMV-seropositive.

This clone was recorded a few times. V gene TRBV2 combines with J gene TRBJ2-7; D is undetermined. The V and J ends lost 1 base and 0 bases respectively, with 13 bases between them. The CDR3 totals 16 residues. Germline CDR1 is SNHLY and CDR2 is FYNNEI. CDR3 region: CASSEGADTSSYEQYF. The CDR3 bases are TGTGCCAGCAGTGAAGGGGCCGACACATCCTCCTACGAGCAGTACTTC.

In this sample, this clone turned up a few times. This chain links TRBV6-6 with TRBJ1-4, with D possibly TRBD1 on 5 matching bases. Germline V CDR1 and CDR2: MNHNY, SVGAGI (reference sequence). V was clipped by 2 bases and J by 10 bases, with 11 bases between them. The CDR3 sequence is 13 residues long. The CDR3 region is CASSYHGGLKLFF. CDR3 sequence (DNA): TGTGCCAGCAGTTACCACGGGGGGTTAAAACTGTTTTTT.

The V gene is TRBV7-2, the J gene TRBJ2-3; 13 bases match TRBD2. The ends lost 2 bases at V and 6 bases at J; junction bases unmatched: 5. Germline V lookup: CDR1 SGHTA, CDR2 FQGNSA. The CDR3 contains 16 residues. CDR3 amino acids: CASSLQGTSGADTQYF. CDR3 DNA sequence: TGTGCCAGCAGCTTACAAGGGACTAGCGGGGCGGATACGCAGTATTTT.

There are a few counts of this clone. The chain uses TRBV5-1 and TRBJ2-3; TRBD1 matches 9 bases. Germline V gives CDR1 SGHRS, CDR2 YFSETQ. The length of the CDR3 is 16 residues. The V and J ends lost 0 bases and 1 base, in that order; junction bases with no gene match: 3. Here the CDR3 DNA reads TGCGCCAGCAGCTTGGGGACAGGGGACCGCACAGATACGCAGTATTTT. Translating it yields CASSLGTGDRTDTQYF.

This rearrangement joins TRBV7-8 to TRBJ2-7; 10 nucleotides match TRBD2. Germline-derived CDR1 and CDR2 are SGHVS and FQNEAQ. This CDR3 comprises 16 residues. V trimming: 4 bases; J trimming: 3 bases; junction bases outside the gene matches: 9. The CDR3 is CASSSESGGAIYEQYF. The CDR3, as DNA: TGTGCCAGCAGCTCTGAAAGCGGGGGGGCCATCTACGAGCAGTACTTC. The full variable domain, rest sourced from reference TRBV7-8 and TRBJ2-7, is GAGVSQSPRYKVAKRGQDVALRCDPISGHVSLFWYQQALGQGPEFLTYFQNEAQLDKSGLPSDRFFAERPEGSVSTLKIQRTQQEDSAVYLCASSSESGGAIYEQYFGPGTRLTVT.

V and J are TRBV7-6 and TRBJ2-4, with TRBD1 matching 7 bases. With V trimmed by 3 bases and J by 2 bases, 7 bases remained unmatched. The CDR3 consists of 16 residues. The germline V gene has CDR1 SGHVS and CDR2 FNYEAQ. CDR3 DNA sequence: TGTGCCAGCAGCTTGGGGAGCAGGGGGTCCAAAAACATTCAGTACTTC. It specifies CASSLGSRGSKNIQYF.

V gene TRBV19 combines with J gene TRBJ1-2, with D hard to call. The V gene's germline CDR1 is LNHDA and CDR2 SQIVND (reference sequence). The V gene lost 3 bases and the J gene lost 0 bases, with 5 bases spanning the gap. The CDR3 length is 13 residues. For the CDR3, the DNA is TGTGCCAGTAGTATCAATTCTAACTATGGCTACACCTTC. Its translation is CASSINSNYGYTF.

This clone occurred a few times. The rearrangement links TRBV7-9 to TRBJ1-4; D perhaps matches TRBD1 (6 bases). CDR1 is SEHNR, CDR2 FQNEAQ, per germline (reference sequence). Trimming shortened V by 3 bases and J by 14 bases, and 16 bases separated the two germline ends. The CDR3 is made up of 13 amino acids. The chain's CDR3 is CASSFSGTPELFF. The CDR3 nucleotides read TGTGCCAGCAGCTTTTCCGGGACACCTGAGCTGTTTTTT. Full variable domain (missing parts from reference TRBV7-9 and TRBJ1-4): DTGVSQNPRHKITKRGQNVTFRCDPISEHNRLYWYRQTLGQGPEFLTYFQNEAQLEKSRLLSDRFSAERPKGSFSTLEIQRTEQGDSAMYLCASSFSGTPELFFGSGTQLSVL.

This clone was detected a few times. The rearrangement links TRBV19 to TRBJ1-4, with 7 bases lining up with TRBD1. Germline V gene sequence: CDR1 LNHDA, CDR2 SQIVND (reference sequence). Germline trimming cut 2 bases from V and 7 bases from J; bases unmatched to any gene: 7. This CDR3 contains 15 residues. CDR3 sequence (DNA): TGTGCCAGTAGTATACCGACAGGGCGCGGTGAAAAACTGTTTTTT. It encodes CASSIPTGRGEKLFF.

This clone occurred a few times. Other nucleotide sequences in the sample specify the same CDR3. This chain joins TRBV6-7 and TRBJ1-4; D is uncertain. TRBV6-7 is an ORF for which the function is uncertain. CDR3 length equals 17 residues. Trimming stripped 0 bases from V and 8 bases from J, with 19 bases between. Here the CDR3 DNA reads TGTGCCAGCAGTTACTCAACGTTCGGACTCGGGAAGGAAAAACTGTTTTTT. It is translated as CASSYSTFGLGKEKLFF.

This clone was observed a handful of times. The chain joins TRBV9 to TRBJ2-3, with 14 bases aligning to TRBD2. Germline CDR1 reads SGDLS; CDR2 reads YYNGEE. Unmatched junction bases numbered 7, after V lost 3 bases and J lost 1 base. There are 18 residues in the CDR3. CDR3 in DNA: TGTGCCAGCAGCGCGACTAGCGGGGGGGCCTTCCGCACAGATACGCAGTATTTT. Its protein product is CASSATSGGAFRTDTQYF. Looking up the rest from reference TRBV9 and TRBJ2-3 gives the full variable domain: DSGVTQTPKHLITATGQRVTLRCSPRSGDLSVYWYQQSLDQGLQFLIQYYNGEERAKGNILERFSAQQFPDLHSELNLSSLELGDSALYFCASSATSGGAFRTDTQYFGPGTRLTVL.

The chain combines TRBV10-3 with TRBJ2-6; D is ambiguous. This CDR3 is built from 16 residues. V dropped 8 bases and J dropped 0 bases, with 14 bases sitting between them. In germline, CDR1 is ENHRY, CDR2 SYGVKD. This CDR3 reads CAIEGRNRSGANVLTF. CDR3 sequence (DNA): TGTGCCATCGAAGGCAGGAACCGCTCTGGGGCCAACGTCCTGACTTTC.

V gene TRBV6-1 combines with J gene TRBJ2-3, with a possible D match to TRBD2 (7 bases). Germline CDR1 reads MNHNS; CDR2 reads SASEGT. V lost 8 bases, J lost 5 bases, and 17 bases lay in between. The CDR3 extends over 14 amino acids. The CDR3 nucleotides are TGTGCCAGCGGGGCCTGGGGGGGCAAAGATACGCAGTATTTT. It translates to CASGAWGGKDTQYF.

The chain employs TRBV6-5 and TRBJ1-1; D call uncertain. There are 15 residues in the CDR3. In germline, CDR1 is MNHEY, CDR2 SVGAGI. The V end lost 4 bases, the J end lost 2 bases, and 14 bases lay between the germline ends. CDR3 nucleotides: TGTGCCAGCAGTTCAGGAATTTGGGCAAACACTGAAGCTTTCTTT. This sequence encodes CASSSGIWANTEAFF.

This clone appeared a few times. The chain has TRBV7-9 and TRBJ2-2, with D unresolved. CDR3 length: 14 residues. V lost 4 bases and J lost 6, with 12 bases in between. Germline lookup yields CDR1 SEHNR and CDR2 FQNEAQ (reference sequence). CDR3 region: CASSSLDGAGELFF. Here the CDR3 DNA reads TGTGCCAGCAGCTCCCTAGACGGCGCCGGGGAGCTGTTTTTT. The whole variable domain, filled in from reference TRBV7-9 and TRBJ2-2, reads DTGVSQNPRHKITKRGQNVTFRCDPISEHNRLYWYRQTLGQGPEFLTYFQNEAQLEKSRLLSDRFSAERPKGSFSTLEIQRTEQGDSAMYLCASSSLDGAGELFFGEGSRLTVL.

The rearrangement joins TRBV4-1 to TRBJ2-1; TRBD1 agrees at 9 bases. The CDR3 sequence is 15 residues long. Germline V CDR1 and CDR2: MGHRA, YSYEKL. Trimming at V came to 6 bases and at J to 5 bases, leaving 8 bases not matched to a gene. CDR3 protein: CASSRTGDRDNEQFF. In DNA, the CDR3 is TGCGCCAGCAGTCGGACAGGGGATCGGGACAATGAGCAGTTCTTC.

V is TRBV18 and J is TRBJ2-2, with 7 bases lining up with TRBD1. This CDR3 is 15 amino acids long. V was pared by 2 bases and J by 7 bases, with 7 bases of the junction left unmatched. Looked up from germline, CDR1 is KGHSH and CDR2 is LQKENI. Here the CDR3 DNA reads TGTGCCAGCTCACCAGACAGGGCTTCTATCGGGGAGCTGTTTTTT. Translated: CASSPDRASIGELFF.

The chain joins TRBV13 to TRBJ2-7; TRBD1 might be the D (7 bases). V lost 5 bases, J lost 3 bases, and 11 bases lay in between. CDR1 and CDR2 from the germline V gene are PRHDT and FYEKMQ (reference sequence). The CDR3 has 13 amino acids. This chain's CDR3 is CASSRQGGYEQYF. CDR3 nucleotide sequence: TGTGCCAGCAGCCGCCAGGGGGGCTACGAGCAGTACTTC.

This clone was seen only a few times. The chain has TRBV2 and TRBJ1-2, with TRBD1 matching over 7 bases. V shed 4 bases and J 7 bases; nucleotides not matched to a gene: 9. CDR3 length: 14 amino acids. Germline V gene lookup returns CDR1 SNHLY and CDR2 FYNNEI. This chain's CDR3 is CASSVAQGKGGYTF. In DNA, the CDR3 is TGTGCCAGCAGTGTAGCACAGGGGAAGGGTGGCTACACCTTC.

This clone turned up a few times. The chain carries TRBV10-3 and TRBJ2-2; 13 bases fit TRBD2. The CDR3 runs 16 residues. V dropped 6 bases and J dropped 3; count of bases not matched to a gene: 4. Per the germline V gene, CDR1 is ENHRY and CDR2 is SYGVKD. The CDR3 reads CAIRGLAGLDTGELFF. Written as DNA, the CDR3 is TGTGCCATCAGGGGACTAGCGGGGCTTGACACCGGGGAGCTGTTTTTT.

This clone was observed a handful of times. The J gene is TRBJ1-1, the V gene TRBV6-1; D call uncertain. This CDR3 is 14 amino acids long. With 2 bases removed from V and 1 base from J, the gap between germline ends came to 8 bases. In germline, CDR1 is MNHNS, CDR2 SASEGT. CDR3 sequence reads: CASSELAGNTEAFF. The CDR3 region has the DNA TGTGCCAGCAGTGAACTCGCAGGGAACACTGAAGCTTTCTTT.

This clone showed up just a few times. The chain combines TRBV2 with TRBJ1-2; no definite D call. This CDR3 is 14 amino acids long. The germline CDR1 and CDR2 sequences are SNHLY and FYNNEI. Trimming took off 4 bases at V and 4 bases at J, with 13 bases between the two ends. The CDR3 DNA reads as TGTGCCAGCAGTGCCGGCCTGACGGGCTATGGCTACACCTTC. This encodes CASSAGLTGYGYTF.